The clone carrying this T cell receptor (beta chain) was found many times. What it binds is unknown. This record comes from a study of CD8+CD57+ T cells in acquired aplastic anemia. CDR1 is DFQATT and CDR2 is SNEGSKA in the germline V gene (reference sequence). This CDR3 is 14 amino acids long. The germline V and J ends were trimmed by 3 bases and 4 bases, with 10 bases remaining between them. General study findings and limits: Patients and controls were found to share twenty-nine CD8+ CDR3 sequences.

CD8+CD57+ cell expansion had been shown by flow cytometry in patients chosen for sequencing. The template for TCR beta VDJ and CDR3 sequence profiling was genomic DNA. In TCRdb, the reads were re-called with MiXCR into one record per CDR3 protein. This repertoire shows 120,000 or so distinct CDR3 sequences, approximately 36% found once; its top ten account for over 2%. The V call is TRBV20-1, the J call TRBJ1-6; tentatively, D is TRBD1 (5 bases). This clonotype was sampled from a human donor with aplastic anemia. The source material was sorted CD4+, CD8+, or CD8+CD57+ T cells (not recorded which) from PBMCs. The DNA of the CDR3 is TGCAGTGCTAGTTTGCAGGGATATAATTCACCCCTCCACTTT. This sequence encodes CSASLQGYNSPLHF.